Below, 22 T cell receptor beta chains from the same sample are listed, as sequenced in a study of blood T cell repertoires in COVID-19. Clones were sequenced by immunoSEQ multiplex PCR, and TCRdb holds only the in-frame ones, with some missing. The table lists about 100,000 clones, approximately 87% of them singletons. Sequencing was carried out using peripheral blood. Receptor source: a man aged 45-65 years with acute or convalescent COVID-19.

The gene calls are TRBV6-5 and TRBJ2-7; D is uncertain. Looked up from germline, CDR1 is MNHEY and CDR2 is SVGAGI. With 2 bases removed from V and 7 bases from J, the gap between germline ends came to 12 bases. There are 13 residues in the CDR3. The CDR3 is CASSYRSFGEQYF. CDR3 DNA sequence: TGTGCCAGCAGTTACCGGAGTTTCGGGGAGCAGTACTTC.

This clone was recorded a few times. At one end, the junction sequence differs from germline, possibly due to a read error. V gene TRBV5-1 combines with J gene TRBJ1-2; D might be TRBD1 (5 bases). This CDR3 spans 13 amino acids. Germline values: CDR1 SGHRS, CDR2 YFSETQ. CDR3 amino acids: CASRLVAGYGYTF. In DNA form, the CDR3 reads TGCGCCAGCAGATTGGTGGCAGGGTATGGCTACACCTTC.

The chain joins TRBV24-1 to TRBJ2-5; D unclear. The length of the CDR3 is 17 residues. Looked up from germline, CDR1 is KGHDR and CDR2 is SFDVKD. Trimming removed 1 base from V and 1 base from J, with 15 bases in between. CDR3 in DNA: TGTGCCACCAGTGATTTCCCAAAAACAGTGGCCCAAGAGACCCAGTACTTC. This sequence encodes CATSDFPKTVAQETQYF.

The CDR3: CASSFAGPTYEQYF. CDR3 bases: TGTGCCAGCAGTTTTGCTGGGCCGACCTACGAGCAGTACTTC. The chain employs TRBV27 and TRBJ2-7; the D is unclear. V shed 3 bases and J shed 2 bases, with 11 bases lying between them. The CDR3 is 14 residues long. Per the germline V gene, CDR1 is MNHEY and CDR2 is SMNVEV (reference sequence).

V and J are TRBV19 and TRBJ1-6; D is undetermined. The V gene's germline CDR1 is LNHDA and CDR2 SQIVND (reference sequence). Trimming cost V 3 bases and J 9 bases, with 12 bases left between them. This CDR3 contains 14 residues. The CDR3 DNA sequence: TGTGCCAGTAGTATCGACCCCTCGGGTTCACCCCTCCACTTT. It yields the protein CASSIDPSGSPLHF.

V usage is TRBV18 and J usage is TRBJ2-6; the match to TRBD2 covers 7 bases. Trimming at V came to 6 bases and at J to 0 bases, leaving 8 bases not matched to a gene. This CDR3 is built from 17 residues. Germline loops: CDR1 KGHSH, CDR2 LQKENI. CDR3 region: CASSGGTDNSGANVLTF. CDR3 coding DNA: TGTGCCAGCTCGGGGGGGACTGACAACTCTGGGGCCAACGTCCTGACTTTC.

The V and J genes are TRBV5-1 and TRBJ1-5; 9 nucleotides line up with TRBD1. CDR1 SGHRS and CDR2 YFSETQ come from the germline V gene. This CDR3 has 15 amino acids. After removal of 0 bases from V and 6 bases from J, the junction contained 4 bases not matched to a gene. This chain's CDR3 is CASSLEGQGGQPQHF. DNA for the CDR3: TGCGCCAGCAGCTTGGAGGGACAGGGCGGTCAGCCCCAGCATTTT.

For the CDR3, the DNA is TGCGCCAGCAGCTTGGGACAGGGGCCTTACAATGAGCAGTTCTTC. It specifies CASSLGQGPYNEQFF. The J gene is TRBJ2-1, the V gene TRBV5-1; 8 bases map to TRBD1. There are 15 residues in the CDR3. V was pared by 0 bases and J by 4 bases, with 3 bases of the junction left unmatched. Germline V lookup: CDR1 SGHRS, CDR2 YFSETQ. Complete variable domain (other parts from reference TRBV5-1 and TRBJ2-1): KAGVTQTPRYLIKTRGQQVTLSCSPISGHRSVSWYQQTPGQGLQFLFEYFSETQRNKGNFPGRFSGRQFSNSRSEMNVSTLELGDSALYLCASSLGQGPYNEQFFGPGTRLTVL.

The chain uses TRBV7-9 and TRBJ1-2; the D gene is possibly TRBD1 (6 bases). Trimming took off 8 bases at V and 1 base at J, with 11 bases between the two ends. This CDR3 is built from 13 residues. Per germline, CDR1 SEHNR and CDR2 FQNEAQ (reference sequence). CDR3: CASVRDINYGYTF. DNA for the CDR3: TGTGCCAGCGTGAGGGACATTAACTATGGCTACACCTTC.

The genes are TRBV29-1 and TRBJ1-1, with a possible D match to TRBD1 (5 bases). Germline V CDR1 and CDR2: SQVTM, ANQGSEA. CDR3 length: 13 amino acids. Trimming removed 3 bases at V and 5 bases at J, with 13 bases between. The DNA for the CDR3 is TGCAGCGTTGATTTTGGGGCACTAACTGAAGCTTTCTTT. Protein: CSVDFGALTEAFF.

The chain recombines TRBV2 with TRBJ1-3; no definite D call. This CDR3 has 14 residues. V was cut by 1 base and J by 0 bases, with 4 bases left in between. CDR1 and CDR2 from the germline V gene are SNHLY and FYNNEI. CDR3 amino acids: CASSEGLSGNTIYF. The DNA of the CDR3 is TGTGCCAGCAGTGAAGGGCTCTCTGGAAACACCATATATTTT.

The chain carries TRBV11-3 and TRBJ1-2, with 7 bases matching TRBD1. Trimming took 1 base from V and 6 from J; bases not matched to a gene: 8. CDR1 SGHNT and CDR2 YENEEA come from the germline V gene. The CDR3 is 15 amino acids. The DNA of the CDR3 is TGTGCCAGCAGCTTAGGACAGGGAGTCTGGCATGGCTACACCTTC. This sequence encodes CASSLGQGVWHGYTF.

J is TRBJ1-5 and V is TRBV9; 8 nucleotides match TRBD1. Germline loops: CDR1 SGDLS, CDR2 YYNGEE. J was trimmed by 3 bases and V by 3 bases; bases with no gene match: 5. This CDR3 spans 15 amino acids. CDR3 in DNA: TGTGCCAGCAGCGAGGGACAGGAACCCAATCAGCCCCAGCATTTT. Translating gives CASSEGQEPNQPQHF.

The chain combines TRBV28 with TRBJ1-5; the match to TRBD1 covers 9 bases. There are 14 residues in the CDR3. The V segment lost 6 bases and the J segment 4 bases; nucleotides outside the gene matches: 4. Germline CDR1 reads MDHEN; CDR2 reads SYDVKM. The CDR3 sequence: CASSPDRGNQPQHF. The CDR3 nucleotides are TGTGCCAGCAGCCCGGACAGGGGTAATCAGCCCCAGCATTTT.

The gene calls are TRBV5-4 and TRBJ1-2, with D possibly being TRBD1 (6 bases). Germline CDR1 is SGHNT and CDR2 is YYREEE (reference sequence). Trimming took 4 bases from V and 4 from J, leaving 26 bases between them. This CDR3 region has 18 residues. Here the CDR3 reads CASSPAGAGAGVGYGYTF. CDR3 bases: TGTGCCAGCAGCCCCGCCGGGGCAGGGGCGGGGGTTGGCTATGGCTACACCTTC.

The chain employs TRBV29-1 and TRBJ2-5, with unresolved D. Trimming shortened V by 4 bases and J by 4 bases, and 10 bases separated the two germline ends. Germline-derived CDR1 and CDR2 are SQVTM and ANQGSEA. This CDR3 has 12 residues. CDR3 in DNA: TGCAGCGTTGGGTTTAGTGGAGAGACCCAGTACTTC. Amino acid sequence: CSVGFSGETQYF.

The chain combines TRBV29-1 with TRBJ2-7, with 7 bases aligning to TRBD2. This CDR3 spans 14 amino acids. Trimming at V came to 5 bases and at J to 0 bases, leaving 7 bases not matched to a gene. The germline V gene has CDR1 SQVTM and CDR2 ANQGSEA. The CDR3 here is CSVTPGGSSYEQYF. The CDR3 bases are TGCAGCGTTACCCCCGGGGGGAGCTCCTACGAGCAGTACTTC.

The CDR3 bases are TGTGCCAGTAAAGGGGCAGGGGGGAAAGACGAGCAGTACTTC. Its protein product is CASKGAGGKDEQYF. The chain uses TRBV19 and TRBJ2-7, with D possibly being TRBD1 (7 bases). Germline-derived CDR1 and CDR2 are LNHDA and SQIVND (reference sequence). This CDR3 has 14 residues. Deletions cut 7 bases from V and 5 bases from J, with 18 bases between.

The chain links TRBV18 to TRBJ2-2; 8 bases align to TRBD2. The V gene's germline CDR1 is KGHSH and CDR2 LQKENI. With V trimmed by 2 bases and J by 5 bases, 10 bases remained unmatched. The CDR3 covers 17 residues. The CDR3 DNA is TGTGCCAGCTCACCAAGGTCCGGGACTAGTGGGACCGGGGAGCTGTTTTTT. Protein: CASSPRSGTSGTGELFF.

The rearrangement links TRBV7-2 to TRBJ2-7; D might be TRBD2 (6 bases). Trimming pared 5 bases from V and 7 bases from J, leaving 21 bases between. Germline V CDR1 and CDR2: SGHTA, FQGNSA. This CDR3 has 15 residues. CDR3 nucleotide sequence: TGTGCCAGCAGCCCCCCCGGGACTCAACTTGGGGAGCAGTACTTC. This gives the protein CASSPPGTQLGEQYF.

V is TRBV19 and J is TRBJ1-3; D unresolved. The V and J ends lost 8 bases and 0 bases respectively, with 5 bases between them. The CDR3 extends over 12 amino acids. The V gene's germline CDR1 is LNHDA and CDR2 SQIVND (reference sequence). The CDR3 DNA is TGTGCCAGTGTCTCCTCTGGAAACACCATATATTTT. Protein: CASVSSGNTIYF.

The chain joins TRBV24-1 to TRBJ2-7; 8 bases match TRBD1. This CDR3 has 15 residues. Germline CDR1 is KGHDR and CDR2 is SFDVKD. The trim removed 7 bases at V and 2 bases at J, leaving 9 bases unmatched. The CDR3 loop is CATSSRGQGPYEQYF. The CDR3, as DNA: TGTGCCACCAGCTCGAGAGGACAGGGCCCCTACGAGCAGTACTTC.